This T cell receptor (beta chain) was identified during a study of T cell clones after liver transplantation. Study-level information: A pre-transplant mixed lymphocyte reaction with TCRbeta sequencing defined graft-donor-reactive clones followed in post-transplant blood. Standard immunosuppression, with no induction, continued until 12-24 months after transplant.

CDR3 length: 14 residues. Unmatched junction bases numbered 4, after V lost 7 bases and J lost 2 bases. The germline V gene encodes CDR1 SGHRS and CDR2 YFSETQ. To note about this clone: What it recognizes is unknown.

Study conclusions and caveats: Graft donor-reactive T cells possibly entered the graft instead of undergoing deletion.

Measured with immunoSEQ multiplex PCR; TCRdb has only the in-frame clones, and not every one. The sample shows over 90,000 clones, about 81% of them seen only once. Sequenced material: CD4+ T cells from blood, taken approximately 43 months after liver transplant. The sequence was collected from a human patient who received a liver transplant. Some T cells may be graft donor cells. V usage is TRBV5-1 and J usage is TRBJ1-2, with 11 bases that match TRBD1. CDR3 sequence reads: CASGGQGANYGYTF. CDR3 nucleotide sequence: TGCGCCAGCGGTGGACAGGGGGCGAACTATGGCTACACCTTC.